This T cell receptor beta chain was obtained from a study of cytomegalovirus exposure and HLA in healthy donors. Study-level points and caveats: Later analysis reportedly placed an Asian-associated ancestry cluster below the roughly 700-donor mean in N-insertions.

PCR amplification relied on 60 Vbeta primers (plus 13 Jbeta primers). This table comes from immunoSEQ multiplex PCR, and its TCRdb copy is limited to in-frame clones, with some not included. Of approximately 130,000 clones detected, roughly 82% appear once; the ten largest clones hold 2.7%. With 5 bases removed from V and 5 bases from J, the gap between germline ends came to 13 bases. Germline CDR1 is SGHVS and CDR2 is FNYEAQ. This CDR3 spans 14 amino acids. Comment on this clone: Its antigen is not identified.

Sequenced: PBMCs. The V call is TRBV7-6, the J call TRBJ1-5; D might be TRBD1 (6 bases). This clonotype was obtained from a man aged 45 to 65 in good health and CMV-seronegative. The CDR3 region is CASSPGGPDQPQHF. The CDR3 coding sequence is TGTGCCAGCAGCCCCGGGGGGCCGGATCAGCCCCAGCATTTT.